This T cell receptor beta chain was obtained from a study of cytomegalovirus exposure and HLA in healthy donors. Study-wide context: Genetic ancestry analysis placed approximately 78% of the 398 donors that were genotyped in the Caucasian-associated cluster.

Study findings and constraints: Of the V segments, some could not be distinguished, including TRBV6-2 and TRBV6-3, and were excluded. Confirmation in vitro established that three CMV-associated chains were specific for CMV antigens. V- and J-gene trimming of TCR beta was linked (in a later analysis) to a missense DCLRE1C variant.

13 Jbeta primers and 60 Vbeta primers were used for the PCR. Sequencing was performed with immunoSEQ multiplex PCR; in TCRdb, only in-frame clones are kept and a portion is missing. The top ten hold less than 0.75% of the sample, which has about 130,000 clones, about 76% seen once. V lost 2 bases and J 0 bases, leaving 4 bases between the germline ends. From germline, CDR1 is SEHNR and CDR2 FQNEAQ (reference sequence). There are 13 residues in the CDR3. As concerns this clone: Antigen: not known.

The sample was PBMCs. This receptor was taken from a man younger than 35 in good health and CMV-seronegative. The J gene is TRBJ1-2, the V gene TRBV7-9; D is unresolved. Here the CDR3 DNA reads TGTGCCAGCAGCTTACAATCTAACTATGGCTACACCTTC. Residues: CASSLQSNYGYTF.